Presented here are 31 T cell receptor beta chains from one specimen sequenced in a study of blood T cell repertoires in COVID-19. TCRdb's copy holds only in-frame clones and misses some; the assay was immunoSEQ multiplex PCR. The repertoire holds some 150,000 clones, with around 90% as singletons. Material for sequencing was peripheral blood. The receptor set was obtained from a woman aged 55-69 years with acute or convalescent COVID-19.

V gene TRBV5-4 combines with J gene TRBJ2-2, with 7 bases identical to TRBD1. With V trimmed by 1 base and J by 1 base, 4 bases remained unmatched. This CDR3 contains 16 residues. CDR1 and CDR2 (germline): SGHNT, YYREEE (reference sequence). CDR3 DNA sequence: TGTGCCAGCAGCTTGAAGACAGGGCGGAACACCGGGGAGCTGTTTTTT. Its protein is CASSLKTGRNTGELFF.

The rearrangement uses TRBV9 and TRBJ2-3, with 8 bases matching TRBD2. Per germline, CDR1 SGDLS and CDR2 YYNGEE. The CDR3 runs to 18 residues. Trimming took 2 bases from V and 1 from J; bases not matched to a gene: 12. CDR3 residues: CASSVTPSGRGGTDTQYF. CDR3 nucleotide sequence: TGTGCCAGCAGCGTCACGCCTTCGGGGCGGGGGGGCACAGATACGCAGTATTTT.

CDR3 coding DNA: TGTGCCAGCATAATGAAGAGCTATGGCTACACCTTC. Translation gives CASIMKSYGYTF. This chain uses TRBV2 with TRBJ1-2; D ambiguous. The germline V gene encodes CDR1 SNHLY and CDR2 FYNNEI. The CDR3 sequence is 12 residues long. The V gene lost 7 bases and the J gene lost 4 bases, with 10 bases spanning the gap.

The chain has TRBV9 and TRBJ1-1; D ambiguous. CDR3 size: 14 residues. Germline CDR1 is SGDLS and CDR2 is YYNGEE. V was cut by 0 bases and J by 5 bases, with 11 bases left in between. The CDR3 nucleotides are TGTGCCAGCAGCGTAGTGGAGGGTGTAACTGAAGCTTTCTTT. As protein: CASSVVEGVTEAFF.

This CDR3 is CASNRQGAKSYGYTF. CDR3 bases: TGTGCCAGTAATCGACAGGGGGCGAAGAGTTATGGCTACACCTTC. The rearrangement joins TRBV19 to TRBJ1-2, with 10 bases fitting TRBD1. The CDR3 is made up of 15 amino acids. V lost 7 bases and J lost 5; bases outside the gene matches: 10. CDR1 is LNHDA, CDR2 SQIVND, per germline (reference sequence).

This clone was detected a few times. The CDR3 sequence: CASHNRDSGYTF. DNA of the CDR3: TGTGCCAGCCACAACAGGGATTCCGGCTACACCTTC. This chain links TRBV19 with TRBJ1-2; the D gene is possibly TRBD1 (6 bases). CDR3 length equals 12 residues. Trimming cost V 9 bases and J 8 bases, with 16 bases left between them. Germline loops: CDR1 LNHDA, CDR2 SQIVND (reference sequence).

The chain couples TRBV7-3 to TRBJ1-2, with D maybe TRBD1 (6 bases). This CDR3 has 15 residues. V lost 2 bases and J lost 5, with 15 bases in between. Germline lookup yields CDR1 SGHTA and CDR2 FQGTGA. The CDR3 reads CASSLGPGEQYGYTF. The DNA for the CDR3 is TGTGCCAGCAGCTTAGGCCCAGGGGAACAGTATGGCTACACCTTC. The variable domain in full, completed from reference TRBV7-3 and TRBJ1-2, reads GAGVSQTPSNKVTEKGKYVELRCDPISGHTALYWYRQSLGQGPEFLIYFQGTGAADDSGLPNDRFFAVRPEGSVSTLKIQRTERGDSAVYLCASSLGPGEQYGYTFGSGTRLTVV.

The chain is built from TRBV18 and TRBJ2-1; tentatively, D is TRBD2 (6 bases). Germline V CDR1 and CDR2: KGHSH, LQKENI. With 2 bases removed from V and 1 base from J, the gap between germline ends came to 9 bases. The CDR3 loop spans 15 amino acids. The CDR3 here is CASSPYSGSYNEQFF. The CDR3 region has the DNA TGTGCCAGCTCACCATATAGCGGATCCTACAATGAGCAGTTCTTC.

The chain combines TRBV19 with TRBJ1-6, with 8 bases lining up with TRBD1. This CDR3 is 15 amino acids long. Germline CDR1 reads LNHDA; CDR2 reads SQIVND (reference sequence). V lost 5 bases, J lost 6 bases, and 6 bases stayed unmatched. CDR3 sequence: CASSPQGVINSPLHF. For the CDR3, the DNA is TGTGCCAGTAGTCCACAGGGGGTGATTAATTCACCCCTCCACTTT.

The chain employs TRBV6-6 and TRBJ1-5; 9 bases fit TRBD1. Germline CDR1 is MNHNY and CDR2 is SVGAGI (reference sequence). V was clipped by 5 bases and J by 5 bases; unmatched bases: 10. This CDR3 region has 16 residues. CDR3 region: CASSHPGQGRDQPQHF. In DNA, the CDR3 is TGTGCCAGCAGTCACCCTGGACAGGGGAGAGATCAGCCCCAGCATTTT.

This clone was detected only once. The chain employs TRBV6-5 and TRBJ1-4, with D possibly being TRBD1 (5 bases). The CDR3 length is 13 residues. Looked up from germline, CDR1 is MNHEY and CDR2 is SVGAGI. V lost 4 bases to trimming and J lost 10 bases, with 13 bases between them. CDR3 sequence (DNA): TGTGCCAGCAGTTCCTTCGGGGGGGGAAAACTGTTTTTT. Its protein is CASSSFGGGKLFF.

V is TRBV6-2 or TRBV6-3 and J is TRBJ2-1, with D uncertain. Germline V gene lookup returns CDR1 MNHEY and CDR2 SVGEGT. V lost 2 bases and J 14 bases, leaving 13 bases between the germline ends. The CDR3 spans 12 residues. CDR3 sequence (DNA): TGTGCCAGCAGTTACCCAAGCCGTGAAGAGTTCTTC. Amino acids: CASSYPSREEFF.

This clone has a single count. CDR3 bases: TGTGCCAGCAGCGATATACAGGGGGCGCGCGGCTACACCTTC. Residues: CASSDIQGARGYTF. The J gene is TRBJ1-2, the V gene TRBV9; 9 bases align to TRBD1. The CDR3 consists of 14 residues. Germline V CDR1 and CDR2: SGDLS, YYNGEE. The V gene end was trimmed by 3 bases and the J gene end by 8 bases; junction bases not matched to a gene: 8.

The rearrangement links TRBV6-5 to TRBJ2-7; tentatively, D is TRBD1 (5 bases). This CDR3 has 13 residues. Deletions cut 6 bases from V and 2 bases from J, with 11 bases between. Germline V gene data show CDR1 as MNHEY and CDR2 as SVGAGI. The chain's CDR3 is CASSDRQTYEQYF. DNA of the CDR3: TGTGCCAGCAGCGACCGACAGACCTACGAGCAGTACTTC.

This chain connects TRBV28 to TRBJ1-3; 9 bases are shared with TRBD1. Germline values: CDR1 MDHEN, CDR2 SYDVKM. Trimming at V came to 6 bases and at J to 4 bases, leaving 7 bases not matched to a gene. The CDR3 length is 15 residues. CDR3 DNA: TGTGCCAGCAGGGGACAGGGTCTAGGCGGAAACACCATATATTTT. It specifies CASRGQGLGGNTIYF.

The chain carries TRBV19 and TRBJ1-2; 8 bases agree with TRBD1. Germline V gene data show CDR1 as LNHDA and CDR2 as SQIVND (reference sequence). CDR3 length: 15 residues. Trimming cost V 7 bases and J 3 bases; bases outside gene matches: 10. The CDR3 reads CASTPPGTGYYGYTF. Written as DNA, the CDR3 is TGTGCCAGTACCCCACCCGGGACAGGCTACTATGGCTACACCTTC.

The genes are TRBV19 and TRBJ1-1, with TRBD1 identical over 7 bases. With 9 bases clipped from V and 3 bases from J, the junction kept 7 bases outside the gene matches. Germline V CDR1 and CDR2: LNHDA, SQIVND (reference sequence). This CDR3 has 13 residues. CDR3 in amino acids: CASKFDRDTEAFF. The CDR3 DNA reads TGTGCCAGCAAGTTCGACAGGGACACTGAAGCTTTCTTT.

The CDR3 here is CASSLEFRVGTDTQYF. The CDR3 region has the DNA TGCGCCAGCAGCTTGGAGTTTCGCGTAGGCACAGATACGCAGTATTTT. J is TRBJ2-3 and V is TRBV5-1; no firm D call. The length of the CDR3 is 16 residues. Germline CDR1 is SGHRS and CDR2 is YFSETQ. Trimming pared 0 bases from V and 1 base from J, leaving 12 bases between.

This chain links TRBV7-9 with TRBJ1-1; D might be TRBD1 (6 bases). The CDR3 extends over 16 amino acids. Germline CDR1 and CDR2: SEHNR and FQNEAQ (reference sequence). Between the trimmed V and J ends, which lost 8 bases and 0 bases, there was a span of 19 bases. CDR3 protein: CASESRGRYMNTEAFF. CDR3 DNA: TGTGCCAGCGAGAGCAGGGGCCGATATATGAACACTGAAGCTTTCTTT. Full variable domain (outside the CDR3, taken from reference TRBV7-9 and TRBJ1-1): DTGVSQNPRHKITKRGQNVTFRCDPISEHNRLYWYRQTLGQGPEFLTYFQNEAQLEKSRLLSDRFSAERPKGSFSTLEIQRTEQGDSAMYLCASESRGRYMNTEAFFGQGTRLTVV.

The chain recombines TRBV28 with TRBJ2-7; weak D call: TRBD2 (6 bases). The CDR3 spans 12 residues. From germline, CDR1 is MDHEN and CDR2 SYDVKM. The V end lost 7 bases, the J end lost 2 bases, and 9 bases lay between the germline ends. The chain's CDR3 is CASTGGAYEQYF. DNA for the CDR3: TGTGCCAGCACCGGAGGGGCCTACGAGCAGTACTTC.

The chain carries TRBV6-6 and TRBJ1-6; 8 bases are shared with TRBD1. Germline V gene lookup returns CDR1 MNHNY and CDR2 SVGAGI (reference sequence). The length of the CDR3 is 13 residues. Trimming at V came to 6 bases and at J to 9 bases, leaving 4 bases not matched to a gene. The CDR3: CASRGQDGSPLHF. The CDR3 DNA is TGTGCCAGCAGGGGACAGGACGGTTCACCCCTCCACTTT.

This clone appeared once. The rearrangement uses TRBV2 and TRBJ2-2, with a tentative D call TRBD1 (6 bases). The V end lost 6 bases, the J end lost 5 bases, and 13 bases lay between the germline ends. The CDR3 length is 14 residues. Germline loops: CDR1 SNHLY, CDR2 FYNNEI. The CDR3 region is CASSNRERTGELFF. DNA of the CDR3: TGTGCCAGCAGCAACAGGGAAAGGACCGGGGAGCTGTTTTTT.

The chain uses TRBV19 and TRBJ2-5, with 7 bases aligning to TRBD1. Germline-derived CDR1 and CDR2 are LNHDA and SQIVND (reference sequence). J gave up 5 bases and V 6 bases, and 9 bases lay outside the gene matches. CDR3 length: 14 residues. In nucleotides, the CDR3 is TGTGCCAGTAGCCCCGACAGGGACCGCGAGACCCAGTACTTC. It is translated as CASSPDRDRETQYF.

The chain has TRBV28 and TRBJ2-3; 10 nucleotides agree with TRBD2. The V gene's germline CDR1 is MDHEN and CDR2 SYDVKM. V gave up 4 bases and J gave up 4 bases; unmatched junction bases: 5. The CDR3 runs 15 residues. The CDR3 DNA reads as TGTGCCAGCAGTTCCTCAGCGGGGGGGTCAGATACGCAGTATTTT. Translating gives CASSSSAGGSDTQYF.

The chain links TRBV12-3 or TRBV12-4 to TRBJ2-7; no reliable D call. The ends were cut back, 6 bases at V and 3 bases at J, with 3 bases in the middle. The CDR3 consists of 10 residues. The CDR3: CASSNYEQYF. CDR3 in DNA: TGTGCCAGCAGCAACTACGAGCAGTACTTC.

The genes are TRBV6-5 and TRBJ1-5; perhaps TRBD1 as D (5 bases). Germline V gene sequence: CDR1 MNHEY, CDR2 SVGAGI. V was shortened by 8 bases and J by 1 base, with 12 bases between the two germline ends. This CDR3 spans 14 amino acids. CDR3 DNA sequence: TGTGCCAGCCCGGGGGGGAAAAGCAATCAGCCCCAGCATTTT. Translation: CASPGGKSNQPQHF.

This clone was counted a few times. V is TRBV15 and J is TRBJ1-4, with TRBD1 as a possible D gene (5 bases). There are 16 residues in the CDR3. Trimming pared 0 bases from V and 5 bases from J, leaving 13 bases between. From germline, CDR1 is LNHNV and CDR2 YYDKDF (reference sequence). In DNA, the CDR3 is TGTGCCACCAGCAGAGATTCTCAGGGCCTCAATGAAAAACTGTTTTTT. It yields the protein CATSRDSQGLNEKLFF.

The gene calls are TRBV9 and TRBJ2-3; D call uncertain. CDR3 size: 14 residues. Germline-derived CDR1 and CDR2 are SGDLS and YYNGEE. V dropped 0 bases and J dropped 2 bases, with 7 bases sitting between them. The CDR3 bases are TGTGCCAGCAGCGTAGTGGGCTTCACAGATACGCAGTATTTT. Translated, it gives CASSVVGFTDTQYF.

The chain joins TRBV18 to TRBJ2-2; 10 bases match TRBD2. V gave up 2 bases and J gave up 5 bases; unmatched junction bases: 2. Looked up from germline, CDR1 is KGHSH and CDR2 is LQKENI. This CDR3 spans 15 amino acids. CDR3 sequence: CASSPLGLATGELFF. In DNA form, the CDR3 reads TGTGCCAGCTCACCATTGGGACTAGCGACCGGGGAGCTGTTTTTT.

The chain employs TRBV10-3 and TRBJ1-1; TRBD1 is a possible D gene (5 bases). CDR3 length equals 14 residues. The V and J ends lost 4 bases and 4 bases respectively, with 13 bases between them. The germline gives CDR1 ENHRY, CDR2 SYGVKD. CDR3 nucleotides: TGTGCCATCAGTGCCGGGGGGAAGAGCACTGAAGCTTTCTTT. It yields the protein CAISAGGKSTEAFF.

This clone was seen a single time. V usage is TRBV9 and J usage is TRBJ2-1, with a possible D match to TRBD2 (5 bases). The CDR3 covers 13 residues. Trimming took off 4 bases at V and 2 bases at J, with 7 bases between the two ends. Looked up from germline, CDR1 is SGDLS and CDR2 is YYNGEE. CDR3 nucleotides: TGTGCCAGCAGCACCGGGACCTACAATGAGCAGTTCTTC. It codes for CASSTGTYNEQFF.